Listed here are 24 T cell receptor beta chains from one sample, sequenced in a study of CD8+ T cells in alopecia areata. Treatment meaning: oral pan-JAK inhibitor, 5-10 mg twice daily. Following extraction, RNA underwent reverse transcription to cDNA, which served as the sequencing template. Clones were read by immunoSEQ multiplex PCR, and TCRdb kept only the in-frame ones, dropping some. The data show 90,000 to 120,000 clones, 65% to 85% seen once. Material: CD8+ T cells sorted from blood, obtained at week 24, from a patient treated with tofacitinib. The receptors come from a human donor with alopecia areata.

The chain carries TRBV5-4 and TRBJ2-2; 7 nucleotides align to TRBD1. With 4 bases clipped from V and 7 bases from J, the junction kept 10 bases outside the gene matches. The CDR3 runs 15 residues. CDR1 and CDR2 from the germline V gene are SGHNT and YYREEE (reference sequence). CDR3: CASSLPGQYGGELFF. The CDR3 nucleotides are TGTGCCAGCAGCCTTCCGGGACAGTATGGCGGGGAGCTGTTTTTT.

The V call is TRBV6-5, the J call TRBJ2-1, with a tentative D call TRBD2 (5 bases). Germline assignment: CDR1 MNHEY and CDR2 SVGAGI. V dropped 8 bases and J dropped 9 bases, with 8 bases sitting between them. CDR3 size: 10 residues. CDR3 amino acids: CASGESEQFF. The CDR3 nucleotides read TGTGCCAGCGGGGAGAGTGAGCAGTTCTTC.

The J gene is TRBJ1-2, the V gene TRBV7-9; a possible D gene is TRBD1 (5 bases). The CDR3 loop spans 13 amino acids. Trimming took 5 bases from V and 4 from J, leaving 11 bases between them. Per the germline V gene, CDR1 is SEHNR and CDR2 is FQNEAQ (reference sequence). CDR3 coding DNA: TGTGCCAGCAGCAGTACAGGATTCTATGGCTACACCTTC. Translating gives CASSSTGFYGYTF.

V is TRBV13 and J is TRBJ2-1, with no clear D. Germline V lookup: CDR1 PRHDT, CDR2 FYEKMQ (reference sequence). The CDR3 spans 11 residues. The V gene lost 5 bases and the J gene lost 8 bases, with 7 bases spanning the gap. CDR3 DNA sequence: TGTGCCAGCAGCCCGAGCCATGAGCAGTTCTTC. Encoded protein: CASSPSHEQFF.

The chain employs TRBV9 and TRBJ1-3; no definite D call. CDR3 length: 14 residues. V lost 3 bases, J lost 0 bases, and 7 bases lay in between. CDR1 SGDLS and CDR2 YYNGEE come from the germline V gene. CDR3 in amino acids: CASSDLSSGNTIYF. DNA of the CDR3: TGTGCCAGCAGCGACCTCAGCTCTGGAAACACCATATATTTT. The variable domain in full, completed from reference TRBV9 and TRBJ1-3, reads DSGVTQTPKHLITATGQRVTLRCSPRSGDLSVYWYQQSLDQGLQFLIQYYNGEERAKGNILERFSAQQFPDLHSELNLSSLELGDSALYFCASSDLSSGNTIYFGEGSWLTVV.

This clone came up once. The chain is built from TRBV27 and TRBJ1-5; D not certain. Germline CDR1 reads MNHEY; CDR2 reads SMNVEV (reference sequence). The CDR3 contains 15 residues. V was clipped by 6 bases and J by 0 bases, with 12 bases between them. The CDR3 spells CASSYSLDSNQPQHF. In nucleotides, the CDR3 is TGTGCCAGCAGCTATTCCTTAGATAGCAATCAGCCCCAGCATTTT.

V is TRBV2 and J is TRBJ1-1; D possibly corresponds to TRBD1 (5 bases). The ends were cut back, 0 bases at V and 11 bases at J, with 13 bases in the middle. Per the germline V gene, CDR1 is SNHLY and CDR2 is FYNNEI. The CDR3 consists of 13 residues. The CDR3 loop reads CASSEAGLLGAFF. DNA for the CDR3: TGTGCCAGCAGTGAAGCGGGGCTACTAGGGGCTTTCTTT.

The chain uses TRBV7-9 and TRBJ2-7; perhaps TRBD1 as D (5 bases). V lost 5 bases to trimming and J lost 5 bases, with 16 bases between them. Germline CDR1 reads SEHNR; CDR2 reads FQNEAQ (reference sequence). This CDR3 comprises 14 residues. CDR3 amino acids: CASSPRPDSDEQYF. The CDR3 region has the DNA TGTGCCAGCAGCCCCCGGCCCGACAGTGACGAGCAGTACTTC.

CDR3 bases: TGTGCCAGCAGCTTCTTAGGGGACAATGAGCAGTTCTTC. Translating gives CASSFLGDNEQFF. The chain joins TRBV7-3 to TRBJ2-1; D is perhaps TRBD1 (5 bases). CDR3 length: 13 residues. V was shortened by 3 bases and J by 5 bases, with 8 bases between the two germline ends. Germline V gene data show CDR1 as SGHTA and CDR2 as FQGTGA.

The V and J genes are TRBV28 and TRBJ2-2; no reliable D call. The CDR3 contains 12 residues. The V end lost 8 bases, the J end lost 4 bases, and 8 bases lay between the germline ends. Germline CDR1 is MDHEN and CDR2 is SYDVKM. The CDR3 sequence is CASLYGTGELFF. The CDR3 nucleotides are TGTGCCAGCCTTTATGGCACCGGGGAGCTGTTTTTT.

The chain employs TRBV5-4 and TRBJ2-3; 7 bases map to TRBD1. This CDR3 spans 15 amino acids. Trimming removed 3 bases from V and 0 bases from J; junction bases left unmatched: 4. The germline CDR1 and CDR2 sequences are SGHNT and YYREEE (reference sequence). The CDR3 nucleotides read TGTGCCAGCAGCTCCGACAGGGCGAGCACAGATACGCAGTATTTT. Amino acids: CASSSDRASTDTQYF.

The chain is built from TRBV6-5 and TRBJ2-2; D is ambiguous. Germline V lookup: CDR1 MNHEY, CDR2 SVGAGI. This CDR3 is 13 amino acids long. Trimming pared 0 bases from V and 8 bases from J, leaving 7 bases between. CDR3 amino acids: CASSYSFSGELFF. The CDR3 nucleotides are TGTGCCAGCAGTTACTCTTTCAGTGGGGAGCTGTTTTTT.

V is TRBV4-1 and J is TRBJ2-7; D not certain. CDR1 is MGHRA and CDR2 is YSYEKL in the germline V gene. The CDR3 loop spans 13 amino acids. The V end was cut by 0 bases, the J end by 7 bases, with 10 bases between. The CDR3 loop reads CASSQENREEQYF. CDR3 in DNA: TGCGCCAGCAGCCAAGAAAACCGAGAGGAGCAGTACTTC.

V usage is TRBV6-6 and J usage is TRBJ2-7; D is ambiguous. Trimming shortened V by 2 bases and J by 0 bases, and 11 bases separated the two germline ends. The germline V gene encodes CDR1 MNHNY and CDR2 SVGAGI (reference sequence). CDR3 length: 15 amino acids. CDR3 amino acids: CASSYLSSDSYEQYF. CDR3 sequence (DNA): TGTGCCAGCAGTTACCTCTCCTCGGACTCCTACGAGCAGTACTTC.

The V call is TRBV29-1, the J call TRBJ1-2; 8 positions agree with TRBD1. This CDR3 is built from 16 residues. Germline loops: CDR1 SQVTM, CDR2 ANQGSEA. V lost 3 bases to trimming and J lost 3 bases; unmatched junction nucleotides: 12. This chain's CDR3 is CSVERFRDRTDYGYTF. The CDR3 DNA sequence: TGCAGCGTTGAGAGGTTTCGGGACAGGACTGACTATGGCTACACCTTC.

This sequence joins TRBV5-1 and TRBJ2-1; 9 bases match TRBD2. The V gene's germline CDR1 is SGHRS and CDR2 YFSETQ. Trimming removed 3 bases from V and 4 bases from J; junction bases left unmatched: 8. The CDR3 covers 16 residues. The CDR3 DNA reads TGCGCCAGCAGCTGGGATAGCGGGGGACCTTACAATGAGCAGTTCTTC. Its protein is CASSWDSGGPYNEQFF. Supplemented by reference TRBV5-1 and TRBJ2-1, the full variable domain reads KAGVTQTPRYLIKTRGQQVTLSCSPISGHRSVSWYQQTPGQGLQFLFEYFSETQRNKGNFPGRFSGRQFSNSRSEMNVSTLELGDSALYLCASSWDSGGPYNEQFFGPGTRLTVL.

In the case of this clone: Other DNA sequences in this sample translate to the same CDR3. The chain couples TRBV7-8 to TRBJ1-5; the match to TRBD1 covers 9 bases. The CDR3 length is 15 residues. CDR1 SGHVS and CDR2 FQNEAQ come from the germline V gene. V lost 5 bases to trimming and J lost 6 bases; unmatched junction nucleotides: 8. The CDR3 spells CASSPAADRGQPQHF. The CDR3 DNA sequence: TGTGCCAGCAGCCCTGCGGCGGACAGGGGTCAGCCCCAGCATTTT.

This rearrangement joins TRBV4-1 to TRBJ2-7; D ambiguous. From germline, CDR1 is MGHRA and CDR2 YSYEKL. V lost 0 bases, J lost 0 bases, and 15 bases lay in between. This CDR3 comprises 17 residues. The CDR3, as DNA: TGCGCCAGCAGCCAAGATTATGGGTTTGGAAGCTCCTACGAGCAGTACTTC. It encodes CASSQDYGFGSSYEQYF.

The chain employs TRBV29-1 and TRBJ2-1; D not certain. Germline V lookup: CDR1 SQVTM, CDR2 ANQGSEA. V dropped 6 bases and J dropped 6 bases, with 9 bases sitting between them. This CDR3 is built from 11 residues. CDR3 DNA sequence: TGCAGCGTCATCACGCTCAATGAGCAGTTCTTC. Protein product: CSVITLNEQFF.

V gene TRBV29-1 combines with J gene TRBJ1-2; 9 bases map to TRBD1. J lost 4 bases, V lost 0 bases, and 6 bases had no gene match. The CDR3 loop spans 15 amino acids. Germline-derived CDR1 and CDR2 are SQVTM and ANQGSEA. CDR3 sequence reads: CSVEDRDRAPYGYTF. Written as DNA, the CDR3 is TGCAGCGTTGAAGATCGGGACAGGGCTCCCTATGGCTACACCTTC.

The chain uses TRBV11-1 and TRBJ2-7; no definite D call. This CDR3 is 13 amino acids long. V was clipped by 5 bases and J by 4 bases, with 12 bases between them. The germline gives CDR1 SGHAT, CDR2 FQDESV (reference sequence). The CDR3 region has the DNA TGTGCCAGCAGCCCCCCAACCGGTTACGAGCAGTACTTC. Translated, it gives CASSPPTGYEQYF. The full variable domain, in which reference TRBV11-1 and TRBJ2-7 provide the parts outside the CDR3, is EAEVAQSPRYKITEKSQAVAFWCDPISGHATLYWYRQILGQGPELLVQFQDESVVDDSQLPKDRFSAERLKGVDSTLKIQPAELGDSAMYLCASSPPTGYEQYFGPGTRLTVT.

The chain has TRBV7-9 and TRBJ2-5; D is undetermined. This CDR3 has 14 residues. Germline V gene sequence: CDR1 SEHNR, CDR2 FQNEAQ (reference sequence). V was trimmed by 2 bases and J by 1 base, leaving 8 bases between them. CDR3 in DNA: TGTGCCAGCAGCTTACCGTACGGCCAAGAGACCCAGTACTTC. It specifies CASSLPYGQETQYF.

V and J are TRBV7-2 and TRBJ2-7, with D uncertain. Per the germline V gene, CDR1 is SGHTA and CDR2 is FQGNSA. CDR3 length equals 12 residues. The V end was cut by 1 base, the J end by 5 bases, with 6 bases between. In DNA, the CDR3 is TGTGCCAGCAGCTTAGGGGGTGACGAGCAGTACTTC. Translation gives CASSLGGDEQYF. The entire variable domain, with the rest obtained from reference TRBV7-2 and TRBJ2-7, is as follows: GAGVSQSPSNKVTEKGKDVELRCDPISGHTALYWYRQSLGQGLEFLIYFQGNSAPDKSGLPSDRFSAERTGGSVSTLTIQRTQQEDSAVYLCASSLGGDEQYFGPGTRLTVT.

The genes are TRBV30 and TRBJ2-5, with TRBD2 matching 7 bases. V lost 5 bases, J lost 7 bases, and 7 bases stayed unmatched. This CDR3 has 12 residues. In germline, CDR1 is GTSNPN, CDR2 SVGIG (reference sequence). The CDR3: CAWDGGKGTQYF. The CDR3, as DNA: TGTGCCTGGGACGGGGGGAAGGGGACCCAGTACTTC.